This T cell receptor beta chain was sequenced for a study of Ad26.COV2.S vaccination and SARS-CoV-2 variants. Study background: Each vaccinee took Ad26.COV2.S intramuscularly, once or twice 56 days apart.

Per germline, CDR1 SNHLY and CDR2 FYNNEI. This CDR3 comprises 15 residues. V lost 5 bases and J 0 bases, leaving 11 bases between the germline ends. Profiled with immunoSEQ multiplex PCR; TCRdb holds only in-frame clones, not every one. Of more than 300,000 clones listed, roughly 90% are singletons. Documented treatment: approximately 18 received Ad26.COV2.S at low or high dose, single or two shots; 5 received placebo; per-sample allocation not given. The samples were gathered on day 63 after the first injection of vaccine or placebo. A Boston adult aged 18-55 years was the donor. Wuhan-strain SARS-CoV-2 spike was expressed by the Ad26 vector that made up the vaccine.

The V call is TRBV2, the J call TRBJ1-5; possible D gene TRBD1, 5 bases. Sequenced material: peripheral blood, taken in a trial of Ad26.COV2.S vaccine versus placebo. The clonotype comes from a person between 18 and 60 years old who received the Ad26.COV2.S COVID-19 vaccine or a placebo. The CDR3 loop reads CASSTDSHSNQPQHF. As DNA, the CDR3 is TGTGCCAGCAGTACCGACAGTCATAGCAATCAGCCCCAGCATTTT. The full variable domain, completed using reference TRBV2 and TRBJ1-5, is EPEVTQTPSHQVTQMGQEVILRCVPISNHLYFYWYRQILGQKVEFLVSFYNNEISEKSEIFDDQFSVERPDGSNFTLKIRSTKLEDSAMYFCASSTDSHSNQPQHFGDGTRLSIL.